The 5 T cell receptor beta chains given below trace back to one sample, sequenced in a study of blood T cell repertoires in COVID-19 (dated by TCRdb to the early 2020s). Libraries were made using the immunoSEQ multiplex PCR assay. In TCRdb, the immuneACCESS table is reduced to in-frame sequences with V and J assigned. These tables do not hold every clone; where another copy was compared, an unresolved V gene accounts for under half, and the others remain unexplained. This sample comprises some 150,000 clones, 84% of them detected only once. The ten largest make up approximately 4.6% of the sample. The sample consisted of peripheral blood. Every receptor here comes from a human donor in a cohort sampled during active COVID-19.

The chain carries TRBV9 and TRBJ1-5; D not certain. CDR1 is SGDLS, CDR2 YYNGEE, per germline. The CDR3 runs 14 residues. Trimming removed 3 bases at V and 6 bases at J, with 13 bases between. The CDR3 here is CASSASGLGQPQHF. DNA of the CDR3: TGTGCCAGCAGCGCGTCGGGGTTGGGTCAGCCCCAGCATTTT.

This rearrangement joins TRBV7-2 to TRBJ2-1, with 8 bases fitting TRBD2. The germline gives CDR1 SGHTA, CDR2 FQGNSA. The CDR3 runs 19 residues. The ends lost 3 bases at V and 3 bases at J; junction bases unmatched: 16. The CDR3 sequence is CASSFLPAGDEPVYNEQFF. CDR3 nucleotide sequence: TGTGCCAGCAGCTTCCTGCCAGCGGGGGACGAACCCGTCTACAATGAGCAGTTCTTC.

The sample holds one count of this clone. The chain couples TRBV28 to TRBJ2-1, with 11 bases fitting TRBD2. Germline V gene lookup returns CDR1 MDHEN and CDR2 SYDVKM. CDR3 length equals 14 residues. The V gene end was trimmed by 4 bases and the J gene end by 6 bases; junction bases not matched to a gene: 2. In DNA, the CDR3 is TGTGCCAGCAGTTCCGGGACTAGCGGCAATGAGCAGTTCTTC. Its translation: CASSSGTSGNEQFF.

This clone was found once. CDR3: CATSDFGGPQHF. CDR3 DNA: TGTGCCACCAGTGATTTCGGTGGGCCCCAGCATTTT. The chain combines TRBV24-1 with TRBJ1-5, with no clear D. V lost 1 base, J lost 9 bases, and 6 bases lay in between. The CDR3 is 12 amino acids. The germline CDR1 and CDR2 sequences are KGHDR and SFDVKD.

The CDR3 is CASSLGAGGPPDTQYF. In DNA form, the CDR3 reads TGTGCCAGCAGCTTAGGGGCGGGGGGGCCGCCAGATACGCAGTATTTT. V gene TRBV7-2 combines with J gene TRBJ2-3; 9 bases map to TRBD2. V trimming: 1 base; J trimming: 4 bases; junction bases outside the gene matches: 6. The germline V gene has CDR1 SGHTA and CDR2 FQGNSA. There are 16 residues in the CDR3. Filled out from reference TRBV7-2 and TRBJ2-3, the complete variable domain reads GAGVSQSPSNKVTEKGKDVELRCDPISGHTALYWYRQSLGQGLEFLIYFQGNSAPDKSGLPSDRFSAERTGGSVSTLTIQRTQQEDSAVYLCASSLGAGGPPDTQYFGPGTRLTVL.